This record looks at one T cell receptor beta chain sequence and its context. This record comes from a study of control samples from healthy donors and cancer patients. CDR3 length equals 12 residues. Trimming shortened V by 4 bases and J by 8 bases, and 10 bases separated the two germline ends. The V gene's germline CDR1 is SGHRS and CDR2 YFSETQ. Libraries were prepared by immunoSEQ multiplex PCR; TCRdb keeps only in-frame clonotypes and omits some of them. The sample lists about 130,000 clones, 75% to 95% occurring once. The source material was blood. This chain joins TRBV5-1 and TRBJ2-1, with D possibly TRBD2 on 5 matching bases. This TCR was sampled from a man younger than 35 in good health. CDR3 coding DNA: TGCGCCAGCAGCCTCGGAGGTGATGAGCAGTTCTTC. Residues: CASSLGGDEQFF.